The source of this T cell receptor (beta chain) is a study of blood T cell repertoires in COVID-19. Study background: Acute-phase and convalescent COVID-19 samples originated in the United States, Italy and Spain. Sample material is recorded as cDNA or gDNA derived from T cells, B-cell-depleted T cells, or PBMCs.

Under the authors' procedure: Scientists estimated how many nucleated cells there were by amplifying reference gene primers. Sequenced by immunoSEQ multiplex PCR; TCRdb stores in-frame clones only, minus some. The V and J calls and clone size come from that table; D and trimming were worked out from the DNA. The sample carries about 130,000 clones, just under 85% recorded once. There are 20 residues in the CDR3. Germline lookup yields CDR1 DFQATT and CDR2 SNEGSKA (reference sequence). Germline trimming cut 3 bases from V and 7 bases from J; bases unmatched to any gene: 28. The specimen was peripheral blood. The receptor's source is a woman aged 80 or over with acute or convalescent COVID-19. This rearrangement joins TRBV20-1 to TRBJ2-7, with 9 nucleotides matching TRBD1. In DNA, the CDR3 is TGCAGTGCTAGTCAGCTGACGGACAGGGGTAATTGGGACTCTATCTCAGAGCAGTACTTC. The encoded protein is CSASQLTDRGNWDSISEQYF.